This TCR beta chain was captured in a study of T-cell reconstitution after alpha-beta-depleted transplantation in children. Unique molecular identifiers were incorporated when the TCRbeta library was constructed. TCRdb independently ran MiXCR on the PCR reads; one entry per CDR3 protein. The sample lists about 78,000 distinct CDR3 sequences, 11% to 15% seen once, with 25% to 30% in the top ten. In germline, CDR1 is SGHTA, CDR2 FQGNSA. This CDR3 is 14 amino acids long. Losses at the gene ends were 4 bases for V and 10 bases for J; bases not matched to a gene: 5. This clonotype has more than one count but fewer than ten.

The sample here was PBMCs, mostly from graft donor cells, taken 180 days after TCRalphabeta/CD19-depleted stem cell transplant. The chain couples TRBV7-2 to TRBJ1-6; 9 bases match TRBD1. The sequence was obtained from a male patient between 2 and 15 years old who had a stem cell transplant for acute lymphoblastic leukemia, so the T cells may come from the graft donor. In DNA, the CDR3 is TGTGCCAGCAGCTCCGGACAGGGGAGCTCACCCCTCCACTTT. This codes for CASSSGQGSSPLHF.